Reported below is one T cell receptor beta chain. Looked up from germline, CDR1 is GTSNPN and CDR2 is SVGIG (reference sequence). With 0 bases clipped from V and 8 bases from J, the junction kept 3 bases outside the gene matches. The CDR3 runs to 14 residues. TCRdb passed the 5' RACE reads through MiXCR, listing each CDR3 protein once. The table shows roughly 45,000 distinct CDR3 sequences, with about 7% occurring only once. The sample is drawn from a study of T cells after yellow fever vaccination. General study points: Overall, a small share of clonotypes was seen in both CD4 and CD8 compartments. Reappearance after the booster was seen for most primary-vaccination clones, at 95% to 96% CD4 and 70% to 90% CD8.

This specimen consisted of CD8+ T cells not binding an NS4B(214-222) dextramer, sorted from PBMCs, obtained 45 days after the yellow fever booster vaccination. The clonotype comes from a man aged 30 to 45 who received the YFV17D yellow fever vaccine. The J gene is TRBJ2-1, the V gene TRBV30, with 11 bases identical to TRBD2. CDR3 sequence (DNA): TGTGCCTGGAGTGTGGTAGCGGGGGGGGATGAGCAGTTCTTC. Translating it yields CAWSVVAGGDEQFF.